The T cell receptor beta chain under discussion was sequenced for a study of cytomegalovirus exposure and HLA in healthy donors. Study results and limitations: Most CMV-associated TCR beta chains were later found to appear HLA-restricted. A likely sequencing artifact accounted for one observed cluster of highly shared sequence variants.

This CDR3 region has 15 residues. CDR1 and CDR2 from the germline V gene are SGHRS and YFSETQ. V dropped 0 bases and J dropped 2 bases, with 6 bases sitting between them. In the PCR, 60 Vbeta and 13 Jbeta primers were used. Only in-frame clones appear in the TCRdb table, and some are missing; sequencing was by immunoSEQ multiplex PCR. The table lists 100,000 to 150,000 clones, 81% of them singletons. Points on this clone: Its antigen is not known.

The TCR was taken from a man in his late teens or twenties in good health and CMV-seropositive. The sequenced sample was PBMCs. This chain connects TRBV5-1 to TRBJ2-6; D may be TRBD1 (5 bases). For the CDR3, the DNA is TGCGCCAGCAGCTTGGAAGGGGCTGGGGCCAACGTCCTGACTTTC. Translating gives CASSLEGAGANVLTF.